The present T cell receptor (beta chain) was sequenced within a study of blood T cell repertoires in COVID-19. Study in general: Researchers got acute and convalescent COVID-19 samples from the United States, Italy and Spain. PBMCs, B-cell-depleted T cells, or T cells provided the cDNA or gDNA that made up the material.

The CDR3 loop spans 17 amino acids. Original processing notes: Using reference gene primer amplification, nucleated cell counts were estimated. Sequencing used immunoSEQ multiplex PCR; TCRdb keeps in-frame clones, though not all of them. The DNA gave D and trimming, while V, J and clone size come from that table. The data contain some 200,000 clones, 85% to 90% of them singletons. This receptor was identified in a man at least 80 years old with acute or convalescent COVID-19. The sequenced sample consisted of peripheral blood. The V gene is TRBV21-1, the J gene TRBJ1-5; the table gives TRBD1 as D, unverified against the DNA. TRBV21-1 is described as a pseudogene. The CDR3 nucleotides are TGTGCCAGCAGCATTGACAGGGGCTCCCATAGCAATCAGCCCCAGCATTTT. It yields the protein CASSIDRGSHSNQPQHF.